This T cell receptor beta chain originates from a study of preoperative IRX-2 immunotherapy in early breast cancer. Stated treatment: preoperative locoregional IRX-2 cytokine immunotherapy. Samples came from a phase Ib trial of preoperative locoregional IRX-2 cytokine immunotherapy. V was clipped by 1 base and J by 7 bases; unmatched bases: 5. This CDR3 comprises 15 residues. Germline assignment: CDR1 GTSNPN and CDR2 SVGIG (reference sequence). This table comes from immunoSEQ multiplex PCR, and its TCRdb copy is limited to in-frame clones, with some not included. This table holds about 5,300 clones, under 85% found once.

The sample in question was tumor tissue, obtained before IRX-2 immunotherapy. This receptor was identified in a human donor with breast cancer. The V gene is TRBV30, the J gene TRBJ2-2, with 11 bases aligning to TRBD2. The CDR3 sequence is CAWSELAGDDGELFF. DNA of the CDR3: TGTGCCTGGAGTGAACTAGCGGGAGATGACGGGGAGCTGTTTTTT.